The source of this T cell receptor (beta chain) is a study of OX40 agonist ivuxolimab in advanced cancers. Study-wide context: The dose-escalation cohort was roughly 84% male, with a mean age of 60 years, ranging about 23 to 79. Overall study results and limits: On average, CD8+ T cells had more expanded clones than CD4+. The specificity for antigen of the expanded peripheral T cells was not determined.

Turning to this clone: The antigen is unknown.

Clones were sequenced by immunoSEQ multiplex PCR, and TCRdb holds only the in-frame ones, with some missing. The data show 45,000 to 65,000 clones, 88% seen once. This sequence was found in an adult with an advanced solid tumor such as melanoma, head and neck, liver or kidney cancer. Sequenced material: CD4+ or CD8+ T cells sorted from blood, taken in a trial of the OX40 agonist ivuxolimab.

The DNA of the CDR3 is TGTGCCAGCACCGAGACTAGTTTTGGAGATACGCAGTATTTT. As protein: CASTETSFGDTQYF. The rearrangement links TRBV11-2 to TRBJ2-3, with a weak D call TRBD2 (6 bases). Germline V gene lookup returns CDR1 SGHAT and CDR2 FQNNGV. This CDR3 comprises 14 residues. Trimming took off 7 bases at V and 5 bases at J, with 16 bases between the two ends.